One and the same sample provided the 9 T cell receptor beta chains below, sequenced in a study of cytomegalovirus exposure and HLA in healthy donors. The PCR contained 60 Vbeta and 13 Jbeta primers. TCRdb keeps only in-frame clones here, not all; method: immunoSEQ multiplex PCR. The sample has about 70,000 clones; roughly 90% are singletons. What was sequenced was PBMCs. The source is a woman in her twenties or thirties in good health and CMV-seronegative.

About this clone itself: The sample holds other DNA sequences that translate to the same CDR3. V is TRBV27 and J is TRBJ2-7; 10 nucleotides agree with TRBD1. Germline CDR1 and CDR2: MNHEY and SMNVEV (reference sequence). CDR3 length: 14 residues. With V trimmed by 8 bases and J by 4 bases, 8 bases remained unmatched. The CDR3: CASGLGQGTYEQYF. The CDR3 region has the DNA TGTGCCAGCGGCCTGGGACAGGGGACGTACGAGCAGTACTTC.

The chain joins TRBV19 to TRBJ1-5; 7 nucleotides agree with TRBD1. After removal of 3 bases from V and 7 bases from J, the junction contained 9 bases not matched to a gene. Germline V CDR1 and CDR2: LNHDA, SQIVND (reference sequence). The CDR3 extends over 15 amino acids. The CDR3 coding sequence is TGTGCCAGTAGTATCGGAGACAGGGTCCGGCAGCCCCAGCATTTT. Residues: CASSIGDRVRQPQHF.

The chain carries TRBV7-2 and TRBJ2-3; D call uncertain. The V gene lost 2 bases and the J gene lost 0 bases, with 6 bases spanning the gap. Germline V gene sequence: CDR1 SGHTA, CDR2 FQGNSA. The CDR3 runs 14 residues. CDR3 sequence reads: CASSLIPSTDTQYF. DNA for the CDR3: TGTGCCAGCAGCTTAATTCCAAGCACAGATACGCAGTATTTT.

In this sample, this clone turned up a few times. V gene TRBV6-1 combines with J gene TRBJ2-1; TRBD1 matches 9 bases. Germline CDR1 and CDR2: MNHNS and SASEGT. V dropped 10 bases and J dropped 4; count of bases not matched to a gene: 5. The CDR3 consists of 13 residues. CDR3 amino acids: CAIVGTGYNEQFF. The CDR3 DNA sequence: TGTGCCATTGTAGGGACAGGGTACAATGAGCAGTTCTTC.

V and J are TRBV19 and TRBJ1-1, with a weak D call TRBD1 (5 bases). CDR3 length equals 16 residues. V gave up 7 bases and J gave up 5 bases, with 23 bases separating them. Per the germline V gene, CDR1 is LNHDA and CDR2 is SQIVND (reference sequence). The CDR3: CASTLGRGFRETEAFF. DNA of the CDR3: TGTGCCAGTACTTTGGGCCGGGGGTTCCGTGAGACTGAAGCTTTCTTT.

The chain combines TRBV21-1 with TRBJ2-5; the table's D gene call, TRBD1, was not cross checked with the DNA. TRBV21-1 is labeled a pseudogene. This CDR3 comprises 15 residues. CDR3 amino acids: CASSKKGTGQETQYF. The CDR3 DNA follows: TGTGCCAGCAGCAAGAAGGGGACAGGACAAGAGACCCAGTACTTC.

This chain joins TRBV19 and TRBJ1-4; TRBD1 agrees at 7 bases. The CDR3 has 16 amino acids. V trimming: 7 bases; J trimming: 8 bases; junction bases outside the gene matches: 16. Germline V gives CDR1 LNHDA, CDR2 SQIVND (reference sequence). The DNA for the CDR3 is TGTGCCAGTATCCTTCGGGAGGGGGCTCGATACGAAAAACTGTTTTTT. Translation gives CASILREGARYEKLFF.

The chain links TRBV19 to TRBJ1-2, with D possibly matching TRBD1 (6 bases). Germline V gene data show CDR1 as LNHDA and CDR2 as SQIVND (reference sequence). Trimming pared 2 bases from V and 3 bases from J, leaving 10 bases between. There are 14 residues in the CDR3. CDR3 residues: CASSIMAGDYGYTF. The CDR3 bases are TGTGCCAGTAGTATAATGGCAGGGGACTATGGCTACACCTTC.

This chain connects TRBV28 to TRBJ2-6, with 7 positions matching TRBD1. CDR3 length equals 15 residues. J gave up 0 bases and V 4 bases, and 0 bases lay outside the gene matches. The germline V gene has CDR1 MDHEN and CDR2 SYDVKM. CDR3 loop: CASSSGGSGANVLTF. CDR3 in DNA: TGTGCCAGCAGTTCAGGGGGCTCTGGGGCCAACGTCCTGACTTTC.